This passage covers 23 T cell receptor beta chains from one sample sequenced in a study of blood T cell repertoires in COVID-19. Produced via immunoSEQ multiplex PCR; TCRdb's table is partial and in-frame only. The table includes about 480,000 clones, more than 75% detected once. The sequenced material came from PBMCs or T cells enriched from blood (not recorded which). These receptors came from a woman aged 40-49 years who had recovered from COVID-19.

This chain connects TRBV7-9 to TRBJ1-4; possible D gene TRBD1, 6 bases. Trimming removed 7 bases at V and 6 bases at J, with 24 bases between. Germline values: CDR1 SEHNR, CDR2 FQNEAQ (reference sequence). The CDR3 has 17 residues. CDR3 sequence (DNA): TGTGCCAGCACTCAATCAAGGGGTGTAGGGACACATGAAAAACTGTTTTTT. It yields the protein CASTQSRGVGTHEKLFF.

The chain carries TRBV7-2 and TRBJ2-1; 8 bases line up with TRBD2. Germline values: CDR1 SGHTA, CDR2 FQGNSA. The CDR3 spans 15 residues. Unmatched junction bases numbered 2, after V lost 3 bases and J lost 1 base. The CDR3 reads CASSFTSGSYNEQFF. CDR3 DNA: TGTGCCAGCAGCTTCACTAGCGGATCCTACAATGAGCAGTTCTTC.

V usage is TRBV5-1 and J usage is TRBJ2-2; D is possibly TRBD1 (6 bases). Trimming pared 1 base from V and 7 bases from J, leaving 8 bases between. CDR1 and CDR2 (germline): SGHRS, YFSETQ. There are 13 residues in the CDR3. The CDR3: CASSLTGFGELFF. The CDR3 bases are TGCGCCAGCAGCTTGACAGGGTTCGGGGAGCTGTTTTTT.

The J gene is TRBJ1-3, the V gene TRBV5-6; 8 bases agree with TRBD1. In germline, CDR1 is SGHDT, CDR2 YYEEEE. The CDR3 extends over 19 amino acids. The V segment lost 2 bases and the J segment 2 bases; nucleotides outside the gene matches: 15. The DNA of the CDR3 is TGTGCCAGCAGCTTCAGTTTGATCCGGACAGGGTTTGCTGGAAACACCATATATTTT. This translates into CASSFSLIRTGFAGNTIYF.

The chain combines TRBV6-5 with TRBJ2-2; D gene unclear. Germline values: CDR1 MNHEY, CDR2 SVGAGI. This CDR3 contains 11 residues. Between the trimmed V and J ends, which lost 5 bases and 8 bases, there was a span of 6 bases. The CDR3 DNA reads as TGTGCCAGCAGTCGACTGGGGGAGCTGTTTTTT. It codes for CASSRLGELFF.

V and J are TRBV15 and TRBJ1-2; D is uncertain. With 8 bases removed from V and 3 bases from J, the gap between germline ends came to 19 bases. This CDR3 is built from 15 residues. The germline gives CDR1 LNHNV, CDR2 YYDKDF (reference sequence). The CDR3 nucleotides read TGTGCCACCTCCTTCCGAGGCATAGGCGACTATGGCTACACCTTC. Translation: CATSFRGIGDYGYTF.

This chain links TRBV27 with TRBJ2-7; 7 bases map to TRBD2. V lost 6 bases and J lost 3; bases outside the gene matches: 11. Germline V gene data show CDR1 as MNHEY and CDR2 as SMNVEV (reference sequence). The CDR3 covers 15 residues. CDR3 protein: CASSAPRSGNYEQYF. The DNA for the CDR3 is TGTGCCAGCAGCGCACCGAGGAGCGGGAACTACGAGCAGTACTTC.

This chain uses TRBV28 with TRBJ1-2; tentative D call: TRBD1 (6 bases). Trimming left V 2 bases short and J 4 bases short, with 11 bases between. The CDR3 consists of 14 residues. Germline assignment: CDR1 MDHEN and CDR2 SYDVKM. The CDR3 here is CASSLIQGVYGYTF. The CDR3 coding sequence is TGTGCCAGCAGTTTAATACAGGGTGTCTATGGCTACACCTTC.

The chain employs TRBV7-9 and TRBJ2-5; 7 nucleotides match TRBD2. Germline values: CDR1 SEHNR, CDR2 FQNEAQ (reference sequence). The CDR3 spans 13 residues. The CDR3 nucleotides are TGTGCAGGTAGCGGGCAATCACAAGAGACCCAGTACTTC. Protein: CAGSGQSQETQYF.

For the CDR3, the DNA is TGTGCCAGTAGTATCGGTCCGTTTTATGGCTACACCTTC. Its translation is CASSIGPFYGYTF. This chain joins TRBV19 and TRBJ1-2; D is ambiguous. Germline V gene data show CDR1 as LNHDA and CDR2 as SQIVND (reference sequence). There are 13 residues in the CDR3. V was trimmed by 3 bases and J by 5 bases, leaving 10 bases between them.

The V call is TRBV19, the J call TRBJ2-2; TRBD1 agrees at 7 bases. The CDR3 is 14 residues long. Trimming took 6 bases from V and 4 from J; bases not matched to a gene: 5. In germline, CDR1 is LNHDA, CDR2 SQIVND (reference sequence). CDR3 in DNA: TGTGCCAGTAGCCTTACAGGGGCCACCGGGGAGCTGTTTTTT. Translated: CASSLTGATGELFF.

With regard to this clone: The sample carries other DNA sequences with the same CDR3. This chain joins TRBV6-5 and TRBJ1-2, with D maybe TRBD1 (6 bases). Germline assignment: CDR1 MNHEY and CDR2 SVGAGI. The CDR3 runs to 13 residues. V lost 4 bases to trimming and J lost 2 bases, with 8 bases between them. The DNA for the CDR3 is TGTGCCAGCAGTTCGACAGGAAACTATGGCTACACCTTC. This sequence encodes CASSSTGNYGYTF.

The V and J genes are TRBV11-2 and TRBJ2-1; D not resolved. Germline CDR1 is SGHAT and CDR2 is FQNNGV. This CDR3 spans 16 amino acids. V was clipped by 2 bases and J by 4 bases, with 15 bases between them. The CDR3 reads CASSLRLQDVYNEQFF. The DNA for the CDR3 is TGTGCCAGCAGCTTAAGACTCCAAGATGTATACAATGAGCAGTTCTTC.

V usage is TRBV15 and J usage is TRBJ2-1, with 8 bases fitting TRBD2. CDR1 and CDR2 (germline): LNHNV, YYDKDF (reference sequence). The trim removed 1 base at V and 9 bases at J, leaving 14 bases unmatched. The CDR3 length is 17 residues. The CDR3 sequence: CATSRGSQAGDEVEQFF. In nucleotides, the CDR3 is TGTGCCACCAGCAGAGGCTCACAAGCGGGAGACGAGGTTGAGCAGTTCTTC.

This chain links TRBV19 with TRBJ1-6; D is unresolved. CDR1 and CDR2 (germline): LNHDA, SQIVND (reference sequence). V was cut by 0 bases and J by 6 bases, with 12 bases left in between. CDR3 length: 16 residues. Here the CDR3 DNA reads TGTGCCAGTAGTATAGATGGGCCGGAAACTAATTCACCCCTCCACTTT. It translates to CASSIDGPETNSPLHF.

The DNA of the CDR3 is TGTGCCAGCTATAAACCACAGGACTATGGCTACACCTTC. Translation gives CASYKPQDYGYTF. J is TRBJ1-2 and V is TRBV28; D possibly corresponds to TRBD1 (5 bases). Trimming cost V 8 bases and J 3 bases, with 13 bases left between them. This CDR3 spans 13 amino acids. Germline loops: CDR1 MDHEN, CDR2 SYDVKM.

The rearrangement uses TRBV5-5 and TRBJ1-1, with 7 bases that match TRBD1. The CDR3 has 15 residues. Per the germline V gene, CDR1 is SGHKS and CDR2 is YYEKEE (reference sequence). Trimming took 2 bases from V and 1 from J; bases not matched to a gene: 5. This CDR3 reads CASSLEGATNTEAFF. In DNA, the CDR3 is TGTGCCAGCAGCTTAGAGGGGGCGACGAACACTGAAGCTTTCTTT.

The chain uses TRBV15 and TRBJ2-3; a possible D gene is TRBD2 (7 bases). Germline V lookup: CDR1 LNHNV, CDR2 YYDKDF (reference sequence). Trimming pared 6 bases from V and 2 bases from J, leaving 12 bases between. The CDR3 totals 14 residues. The CDR3 nucleotides read TGTGCCACCAGTCGGGGGGCTGTCACAGATACGCAGTATTTT. This encodes CATSRGAVTDTQYF.

With respect to this clone: At the DNA level, this CDR3 is encoded by other sequences in the same sample as well. The chain has TRBV6-5 and TRBJ2-1; a possible D gene is TRBD2 (5 bases). The CDR3 covers 12 residues. V was trimmed by 5 bases and J by 6 bases, leaving 8 bases between them. Germline V gene data show CDR1 as MNHEY and CDR2 as SVGAGI. The CDR3 DNA sequence: TGTGCCAGCAGTCCGAGCGGCAATGAGCAGTTCTTC. The encoded protein is CASSPSGNEQFF.

This clone was detected once. The V and J genes are TRBV3-1 (or the pseudogene TRBV3-2) and TRBJ2-3, with a tentative D call TRBD1 (5 bases). The CDR3 is made up of 14 amino acids. V was pared by 0 bases and J by 4 bases, with 8 bases between. CDR1 is LGHDT, CDR2 YNNKEL, per germline (reference sequence). The CDR3 nucleotides read TGTGCCAGCAGCCAAGATGCAGGGTCAGATACGCAGTATTTT. Protein: CASSQDAGSDTQYF.

The chain has TRBV7-9 and TRBJ1-1; D remains unclear. Germline assignment: CDR1 SEHNR and CDR2 FQNEAQ (reference sequence). The CDR3 length is 13 residues. Trimming left V 1 base short and J 6 bases short, with 9 bases between. CDR3 protein: CASSLGVRAEAFF. CDR3 nucleotides: TGTGCCAGCAGCTTAGGGGTCCGGGCTGAAGCTTTCTTT. Using reference TRBV7-9 and TRBJ1-1 for the parts outside the CDR3, the full variable domain is DTGVSQNPRHKITKRGQNVTFRCDPISEHNRLYWYRQTLGQGPEFLTYFQNEAQLEKSRLLSDRFSAERPKGSFSTLEIQRTEQGDSAMYLCASSLGVRAEAFFGQGTRLTVV.

The rearrangement joins TRBV24-1 to TRBJ1-5; no clear D gene. Per the germline V gene, CDR1 is KGHDR and CDR2 is SFDVKD. Trimming stripped 4 bases from V and 1 base from J, with 4 bases between. The CDR3 is 13 residues long. The DNA for the CDR3 is TGTGCCACCAGTGAACAGAGCAATCAGCCCCAGCATTTT. It codes for CATSEQSNQPQHF.

The chain recombines TRBV7-2 with TRBJ2-3; 12 nucleotides line up with TRBD2. The CDR3 is 16 amino acids. Unmatched junction bases numbered 5, after V lost 2 bases and J lost 5 bases. The V gene's germline CDR1 is SGHTA and CDR2 FQGNSA. The CDR3 sequence: CASSLWLAGGVDTQYF. The CDR3, as DNA: TGTGCCAGCAGCTTATGGCTAGCGGGAGGGGTAGATACGCAGTATTTT.